A single sample is the source of the 28 T cell receptor beta chains below, sequenced in a study of shared clonotypes between healthy human individuals. This table comes from immunoSEQ multiplex PCR, and its TCRdb copy is limited to in-frame clones, with some not included. Of 2.5 million or so clones listed, approximately 92% are singletons. The sequenced material came from naive CD4+ T cells sorted from blood. The sample's subset: CD45RA+ positively selected. The receptors here all came from a man younger than 30 in good health.

The chain joins TRBV7-2 to TRBJ2-6; D not certain. Germline CDR1 reads SGHTA; CDR2 reads FQGNSA. This CDR3 spans 18 amino acids. The germline V and J ends were trimmed by 0 bases and 2 bases, with 14 bases remaining between them. CDR3 nucleotides: TGTGCCAGCAGCTTAGCTCTCGGACGAGGAGCTGGGGCCAACGTCCTGACTTTC. Protein: CASSLALGRGAGANVLTF.

This clone was detected only once. Other DNA sequences in this specimen translate into the identical CDR3. The V and J genes are TRBV5-4 and TRBJ1-3; possibly TRBD1 for D (5 bases). With 0 bases removed from V and 3 bases from J, the gap between germline ends came to 7 bases. The CDR3 totals 14 residues. The germline CDR1 and CDR2 sequences are SGHNT and YYREEE (reference sequence). CDR3 sequence (DNA): TGTGCCAGCAGCTTGGCGGGGGTTGGAAACACCATATATTTT. Translated: CASSLAGVGNTIYF.

V and J are TRBV7-6 and TRBJ2-7, with a weak D call TRBD1 (8 bases). The CDR3 totals 14 residues. Germline CDR1 is SGHVS and CDR2 is FNYEAQ. V was shortened by 4 bases and J by 3 bases, with 13 bases between the two germline ends. DNA of the CDR3: TGTGCCAGCAGCTCACAGGGGGGGATCTACGAGCAGTACTTC. It translates to CASSSQGGIYEQYF.

The CDR3 sequence is CASSEFATSGKETQYF. The CDR3 nucleotides read TGTGCCAGCAGTGAGTTCGCGACTAGCGGGAAAGAGACCCAGTACTTC. The V gene is TRBV2, the J gene TRBJ2-5; 11 nucleotides line up with TRBD2. Germline lookup yields CDR1 SNHLY and CDR2 FYNNEI. There are 16 residues in the CDR3. V shed 3 bases, J shed 3 bases, and the junction held 6 bases outside the gene matches. Full variable domain (remainder filled in from reference TRBV2 and TRBJ2-5): EPEVTQTPSHQVTQMGQEVILRCVPISNHLYFYWYRQILGQKVEFLVSFYNNEISEKSEIFDDQFSVERPDGSNFTLKIRSTKLEDSAMYFCASSEFATSGKETQYFGPGTRLLVL.

The J gene is TRBJ2-5, the V gene TRBV4-1; D is tentatively TRBD1 or TRBD2 (5 bases each). The germline V gene encodes CDR1 MGHRA and CDR2 YSYEKL. The CDR3 has 16 residues. Trimming left V 0 bases short and J 2 bases short, with 13 bases between. The CDR3 protein is CASSQEATRGQETQYF. CDR3 nucleotides: TGCGCCAGCAGCCAAGAGGCTACTAGGGGTCAAGAGACCCAGTACTTC.

This chain connects TRBV5-4 to TRBJ2-7, with D tentatively TRBD2 (5 bases). This CDR3 spans 15 amino acids. Germline-derived CDR1 and CDR2 are SGHNT and YYREEE (reference sequence). V was trimmed by 4 bases and J by 0 bases, leaving 14 bases between them. In nucleotides, the CDR3 is TGTGCCAGCAGCCCAGGCGGGTTGCGCTCCTACGAGCAGTACTTC. As protein: CASSPGGLRSYEQYF. Looking up the rest from reference TRBV5-4 and TRBJ2-7 gives the full variable domain: ETGVTQSPTHLIKTRGQQVTLRCSSQSGHNTVSWYQQALGQGPQFIFQYYREEENGRGNFPPRFSGLQFPNYSSELNVNALELDDSALYLCASSPGGLRSYEQYFGPGTRLTVT.

The V gene is TRBV19, the J gene TRBJ2-5; unclear D gene. Germline CDR1 is LNHDA and CDR2 is SQIVND (reference sequence). V lost 4 bases and J lost 5, with 20 bases in between. This CDR3 spans 16 amino acids. The CDR3, as DNA: TGTGCCAGTAGTAACCCTGGGGAAGTAGCTGGGGAGACCCAGTACTTC. It encodes CASSNPGEVAGETQYF.

V is TRBV7-2 and J is TRBJ2-2; D is ambiguous. The CDR3 runs to 12 residues. With 5 bases removed from V and 8 bases from J, the gap between germline ends came to 9 bases. Per the germline V gene, CDR1 is SGHTA and CDR2 is FQGNSA. CDR3 in DNA: TGTGCCAGCAGCCGCCCTCTGGGGGAGCTGTTTTTT. Translation gives CASSRPLGELFF.

In its sample, this clone was seen a few times. The chain links TRBV10-2 to TRBJ1-5, with 8 positions matching TRBD1. This CDR3 has 13 residues. Trimming cost V 5 bases and J 6 bases; bases outside gene matches: 3. Germline V gives CDR1 WSHSY, CDR2 SAAADI. The CDR3 sequence is CASSRQGTQPQHF. CDR3 coding DNA: TGCGCCAGCAGTCGACAGGGGACTCAGCCCCAGCATTTT.

This clone was counted only a few times. Being one base from a much bigger clone, this may be a read error. This chain uses TRBV13 with TRBJ2-7; D is ambiguous. V lost 5 bases and J 0 bases, leaving 2 bases between the germline ends. CDR3 length: 11 residues. Germline V CDR1 and CDR2: PRHDT, FYEKMQ (reference sequence). The DNA for the CDR3 is TGTGCCAGCAGCCTCTCCTACGAGCAGTACTTC. This translates into CASSLSYEQYF.

The genes are TRBV4-1 and TRBJ1-6; D is uncertain. Germline V gives CDR1 MGHRA, CDR2 YSYEKL. V gave up 4 bases and J gave up 14 bases, with 15 bases separating them. This CDR3 has 13 amino acids. DNA for the CDR3: TGCGCCAGCAGCCCCGAACATGGTATCACCCTCCACTTT. Encoded protein: CASSPEHGITLHF.

This clone appeared once. The rearrangement uses TRBV28 and TRBJ2-3, with 10 nucleotides matching TRBD1. The CDR3 has 15 amino acids. V was pared by 7 bases and J by 3 bases, with 7 bases of the junction left unmatched. The germline V gene has CDR1 MDHEN and CDR2 SYDVKM. In nucleotides, the CDR3 is TGTGCCAGCAATATACCGGGACAGGGGACAGATACGCAGTATTTT. The encoded protein is CASNIPGQGTDTQYF.

This clone was seen only once. CDR3 sequence (DNA): TGCAGCGTTGAAACGGGCATGGGGGGAACTGAAGCTTTCTTT. Translation: CSVETGMGGTEAFF. The rearrangement uses TRBV29-1 and TRBJ1-1; D may be TRBD1 (5 bases). The CDR3 is made up of 14 amino acids. The V end lost 2 bases, the J end lost 5 bases, and 15 bases lay between the germline ends. Germline CDR1 is SQVTM and CDR2 is ANQGSEA.

The chain links TRBV6-1 to TRBJ2-5, with a tentative D call TRBD2 (5 bases). The CDR3 loop spans 14 amino acids. Germline V lookup: CDR1 MNHNS, CDR2 SASEGT. Trimming pared 4 bases from V and 5 bases from J, leaving 14 bases between. CDR3 in DNA: TGTGCCAGCAGTGTCTCCGGGATAGGGGAGACCCAGTACTTC. Encoded protein: CASSVSGIGETQYF.

The DNA of the CDR3 is TGTGCCAGCAGCGCTCGGACAGCTGAGAACACCGGGGAGCTGTTTTTT. This codes for CASSARTAENTGELFF. The chain joins TRBV9 to TRBJ2-2, with D possibly TRBD1 on 6 matching bases. Germline-derived CDR1 and CDR2 are SGDLS and YYNGEE. This CDR3 spans 16 amino acids. The ends were cut back, 3 bases at V and 1 base at J, with 13 bases in the middle.

This chain uses TRBV18 with TRBJ1-1; D not resolved. From germline, CDR1 is KGHSH and CDR2 LQKENI. This CDR3 is built from 12 residues. V lost 6 bases and J 8 bases, leaving 13 bases between the germline ends. CDR3 loop: CASSPGISEAFF. The CDR3 coding sequence is TGTGCCAGCTCCCCTGGGATCTCAGAAGCTTTCTTT.

For this clone: Other DNA sequences in the same sample also yield this CDR3. V is TRBV11-2 and J is TRBJ2-7, with 8 positions matching TRBD1. The V segment lost 3 bases and the J segment 2 bases; nucleotides outside the gene matches: 6. CDR1 SGHAT and CDR2 FQNNGV come from the germline V gene. The CDR3 is 15 residues long. The CDR3 DNA reads TGTGCCAGCAGCTTGGGGCAGGGGGCTCCCTACGAGCAGTACTTC. Translated: CASSLGQGAPYEQYF.

This sequence joins TRBV7-2 and TRBJ2-1; 8 bases map to TRBD2. Germline trimming cut 5 bases from V and 5 bases from J; bases unmatched to any gene: 11. The V gene's germline CDR1 is SGHTA and CDR2 FQGNSA. The CDR3 has 16 amino acids. CDR3 sequence: CASSAPGGRANNEQFF. CDR3 nucleotide sequence: TGTGCCAGCAGCGCCCCGGGGGGGAGGGCCAACAATGAGCAGTTCTTC. The complete variable domain, with remaining parts taken from reference TRBV7-2 and TRBJ2-1, reads GAGVSQSPSNKVTEKGKDVELRCDPISGHTALYWYRQSLGQGLEFLIYFQGNSAPDKSGLPSDRFSAERTGGSVSTLTIQRTQQEDSAVYLCASSAPGGRANNEQFFGPGTRLTVL.

V and J are TRBV30 and TRBJ2-2; the D is unclear. CDR3 length equals 11 residues. V dropped 3 bases and J dropped 3 bases, with 2 bases sitting between them. Germline loops: CDR1 GTSNPN, CDR2 SVGIG (reference sequence). Written as DNA, the CDR3 is TGTGCCTGGAGGGACACCGGGGAGCTGTTTTTT. Translation gives CAWRDTGELFF. The full variable domain, with the rest looked up from reference TRBV30 and TRBJ2-2, is SQTIHQWPATLVQPVGSPLSLECTVEGTSNPNLYWYRQAAGRGLQLLFYSVGIGQISSEVPQNLSASRPQDRQFILSSKKLLLSDSGFYLCAWRDTGELFFGEGSRLTVL.

About this clone: Given a much more abundant clone one base away, this may be a read error. The V and J genes are TRBV5-1 and TRBJ2-7; unclear D gene. This CDR3 spans 11 amino acids. Germline-derived CDR1 and CDR2 are SGHRS and YFSETQ. V lost 3 bases, J lost 3 bases, and 4 bases lay in between. The CDR3 reads CASSSFYEQYF. The DNA for the CDR3 is TGCGCCAGCAGCTCCTTCTACGAGCAGTACTTC.

V usage is TRBV19 and J usage is TRBJ1-3; D ambiguous. CDR3 size: 15 residues. V was trimmed by 7 bases and J by 4 bases, leaving 17 bases between them. The germline V gene has CDR1 LNHDA and CDR2 SQIVND (reference sequence). In DNA form, the CDR3 reads TGTGCCAGTACCAAGACATTAACTCCCGGAAACACCATATATTTT. Amino acid sequence: CASTKTLTPGNTIYF.

The rearrangement uses TRBV5-6 and TRBJ2-7; D is unresolved. Trimming left V 2 bases short and J 0 bases short, with 9 bases between. Germline V lookup: CDR1 SGHDT, CDR2 YYEEEE. The CDR3 contains 14 residues. DNA of the CDR3: TGTGCCAGCAGCTTACCTCCTATCTCCTACGAGCAGTACTTC. Translation: CASSLPPISYEQYF.

As regards this clone: This specimen includes other DNA sequences encoding the same CDR3. The gene calls are TRBV30 and TRBJ2-5; the D gene is possibly TRBD1 (5 bases). The CDR3 loop spans 11 amino acids. Trimming shortened V by 3 bases and J by 4 bases, and 6 bases separated the two germline ends. CDR1 GTSNPN and CDR2 SVGIG come from the germline V gene (reference sequence). The CDR3 DNA reads TGTGCCTGGAGCCAGGGAGAGACCCAGTACTTC. It yields the protein CAWSQGETQYF.

The gene calls are TRBV27 and TRBJ1-6; TRBD1 aligns across 12 bases. The trim removed 3 bases at V and 6 bases at J, leaving 6 bases unmatched. The germline CDR1 and CDR2 sequences are MNHEY and SMNVEV (reference sequence). CDR3 length: 17 amino acids. CDR3 in amino acids: CASSFRDRGRGNSPLHF. For the CDR3, the DNA is TGTGCCAGCAGTTTCCGGGACAGGGGGCGAGGTAATTCACCCCTCCACTTT.

This chain links TRBV29-1 with TRBJ2-2, with TRBD2 matching over 13 bases. The germline V gene has CDR1 SQVTM and CDR2 ANQGSEA. V was clipped by 6 bases and J by 4 bases; unmatched bases: 8. The CDR3 sequence is 16 residues long. CDR3 protein: CSVLLAGGPGTGELFF. CDR3 coding DNA: TGCAGCGTCCTACTAGCGGGAGGGCCGGGCACCGGGGAGCTGTTTTTT.

This rearrangement joins TRBV19 to TRBJ1-2, with 9 bases lining up with TRBD1. The junction had 7 bases not matched to a gene; V was cut back by 6 bases and J by 5 bases. The CDR3 spans 14 residues. The germline gives CDR1 LNHDA, CDR2 SQIVND (reference sequence). CDR3 bases: TGTGCCAGTAGCCCGATGGACAGGGGATATGGCTACACCTTC. It encodes CASSPMDRGYGYTF.

This rearrangement joins TRBV9 to TRBJ1-4, with 10 nucleotides matching TRBD1. Per the germline V gene, CDR1 is SGDLS and CDR2 is YYNGEE. The length of the CDR3 is 16 residues. Trimming took 2 bases from V and 7 from J; bases not matched to a gene: 8. CDR3 protein: CASSVGQGRGGEKLFF. The CDR3 nucleotides read TGTGCCAGCAGCGTGGGACAGGGGCGGGGAGGTGAAAAACTGTTTTTT.

The chain is built from TRBV6-1 and TRBJ1-5; the match to TRBD1 covers 9 bases. The CDR3 has 15 residues. J was trimmed by 6 bases and V by 6 bases; bases with no gene match: 9. Per germline, CDR1 MNHNS and CDR2 SASEGT. CDR3 loop: CASSTGTGNGQPQHF. CDR3 nucleotides: TGTGCCAGCAGCACTGGGACAGGGAACGGTCAGCCCCAGCATTTT.